This T cell receptor beta chain was documented in a study of Ad26.COV2.S vaccination and SARS-CoV-2 variants. Study as a whole: Among those in the COV1001 Ad26.COV2.S trial arm was the donor. Ad26.COV2.S was injected intramuscularly once or twice, 56 days apart. Whole-study findings and limits: While placebo recipients had lower spike-specific TCR breadth, vaccine recipients had more.

V was trimmed by 5 bases and J by 4 bases, leaving 12 bases between them. CDR3 size: 13 residues. Germline CDR1 and CDR2: GTSNPN and SVGIG (reference sequence). A word on this clone: The antigen remains undetermined.

Treatment defined: roughly 20 received Ad26.COV2.S at low or high dose, single or two shots; 5 received placebo; per-sample allocation not given. Repertoires come from day 63 after the first vaccine or placebo injection. Its platform was an Ad26 vector, and its expressed antigen was Wuhan-strain SARS-CoV-2 spike. Sequenced by immunoSEQ multiplex PCR; TCRdb stores in-frame clones only, minus some. The sample carries about 680,000 clones, 70% to 90% recorded once. The J gene is TRBJ1-3, the V gene TRBV30, with D possibly matching TRBD1 (6 bases). The sequence came from a person aged 18-65 years who received the Ad26.COV2.S COVID-19 vaccine or a placebo. The material was peripheral blood, obtained in a trial of Ad26.COV2.S vaccine versus placebo. CDR3 nucleotide sequence: TGTGCCTGGGGCCGGGACAACGGAAACACCATATATTTT. Encoded protein: CAWGRDNGNTIYF.